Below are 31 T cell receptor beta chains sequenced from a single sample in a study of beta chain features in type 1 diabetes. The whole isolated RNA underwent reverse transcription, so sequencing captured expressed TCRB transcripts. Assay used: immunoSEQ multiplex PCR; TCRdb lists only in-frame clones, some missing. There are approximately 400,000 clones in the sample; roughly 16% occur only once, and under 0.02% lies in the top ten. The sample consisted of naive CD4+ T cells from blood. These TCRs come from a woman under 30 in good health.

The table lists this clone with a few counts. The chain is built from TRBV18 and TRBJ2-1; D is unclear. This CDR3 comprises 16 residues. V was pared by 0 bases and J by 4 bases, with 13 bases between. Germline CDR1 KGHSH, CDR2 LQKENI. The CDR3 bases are TGTGCCAGCTCACCACCGGAGACTTACCGGTACAATGAGCAGTTCTTC. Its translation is CASSPPETYRYNEQFF.

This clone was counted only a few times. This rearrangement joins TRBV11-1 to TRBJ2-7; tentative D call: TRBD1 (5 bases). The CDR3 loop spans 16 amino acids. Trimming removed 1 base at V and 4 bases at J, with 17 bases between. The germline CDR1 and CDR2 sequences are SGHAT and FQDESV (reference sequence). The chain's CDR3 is CASSLGAGAGRYEQYF. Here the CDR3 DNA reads TGTGCCAGCAGCTTAGGGGCCGGAGCAGGGCGGTACGAGCAGTACTTC.

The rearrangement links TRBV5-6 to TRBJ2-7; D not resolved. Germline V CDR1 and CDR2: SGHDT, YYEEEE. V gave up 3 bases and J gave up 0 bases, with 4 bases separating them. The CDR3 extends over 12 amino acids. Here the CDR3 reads CASSSSSYEQYF. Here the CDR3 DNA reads TGTGCCAGCAGCTCGAGCTCCTACGAGCAGTACTTC.

CDR3 residues: CSVVEGQTINQPQHF. CDR3 DNA: TGCAGCGTCGTTGAGGGACAGACGATCAATCAGCCCCAGCATTTT. V usage is TRBV29-1 and J usage is TRBJ1-5; 7 nucleotides match TRBD1. Trimming cost V 6 bases and J 3 bases; bases outside gene matches: 11. Looked up from germline, CDR1 is SQVTM and CDR2 is ANQGSEA. The CDR3 length is 15 residues.

The CDR3 DNA sequence: TGTGCCAGCTGGGACGGACAGGGCTACGAGCAGTACTTC. Its translation: CASWDGQGYEQYF. The chain links TRBV6-5 to TRBJ2-7, with 8 bases lining up with TRBD1. The CDR3 covers 13 residues. V was pared by 8 bases and J by 3 bases, with 6 bases of the junction left unmatched. Germline CDR1 and CDR2: MNHEY and SVGAGI.

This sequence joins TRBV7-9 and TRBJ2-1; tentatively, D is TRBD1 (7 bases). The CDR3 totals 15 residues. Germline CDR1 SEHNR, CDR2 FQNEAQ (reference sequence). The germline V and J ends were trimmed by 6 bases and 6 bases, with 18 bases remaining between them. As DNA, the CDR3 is TGTGCCAGCAGGGAGGGAAGGGACAGCTTCAATGAGCAGTTCTTC. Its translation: CASREGRDSFNEQFF.

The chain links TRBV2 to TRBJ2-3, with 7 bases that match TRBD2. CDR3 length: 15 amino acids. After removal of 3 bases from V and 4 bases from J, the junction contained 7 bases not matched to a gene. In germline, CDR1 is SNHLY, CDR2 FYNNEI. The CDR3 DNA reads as TGTGCCAGCAGTGATGGACTAGTGGTTCCAGATACGCAGTATTTT. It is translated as CASSDGLVVPDTQYF.

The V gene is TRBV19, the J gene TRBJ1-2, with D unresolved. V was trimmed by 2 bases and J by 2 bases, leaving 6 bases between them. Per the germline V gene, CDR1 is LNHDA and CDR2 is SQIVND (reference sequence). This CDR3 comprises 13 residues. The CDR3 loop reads CASSITTNYGYTF. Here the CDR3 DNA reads TGTGCCAGTAGTATAACAACCAACTATGGCTACACCTTC.

CDR3 sequence reads: CASSLDRGQNEKLFF. CDR3 bases: TGTGCCAGCAGCCTAGACAGGGGTCAAAATGAAAAACTGTTTTTT. The V and J genes are TRBV28 and TRBJ1-4; TRBD1 matches 8 bases. CDR3 length: 15 residues. The V segment lost 6 bases and the J segment 5 bases; nucleotides outside the gene matches: 8. CDR1 is MDHEN, CDR2 SYDVKM, per germline.

CDR3: CAGDSRGRGEQYF. The CDR3 DNA reads as TGTGCCGGGGACTCCAGGGGGCGCGGGGAGCAGTACTTC. The J gene is TRBJ2-7, the V gene TRBV30; 8 bases are shared with TRBD1. The CDR3 covers 13 residues. After removal of 8 bases from V and 7 bases from J, the junction contained 13 bases not matched to a gene. Germline V gene data show CDR1 as GTSNPN and CDR2 as SVGIG (reference sequence).

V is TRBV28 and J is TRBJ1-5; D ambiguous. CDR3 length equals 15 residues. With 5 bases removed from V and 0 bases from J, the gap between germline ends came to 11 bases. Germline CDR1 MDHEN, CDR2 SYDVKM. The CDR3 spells CASSPKRHSNQPQHF. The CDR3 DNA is TGTGCCAGCAGTCCCAAAAGACATAGCAATCAGCCCCAGCATTTT. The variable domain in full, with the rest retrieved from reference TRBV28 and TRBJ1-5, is DVKVTQSSRYLVKRTGEKVFLECVQDMDHENMFWYRQDPGLGLRLIYFSYDVKMKEKGDIPEGYSVSREKKERFSLILESASTNQTSMYLCASSPKRHSNQPQHFGDGTRLSIL.

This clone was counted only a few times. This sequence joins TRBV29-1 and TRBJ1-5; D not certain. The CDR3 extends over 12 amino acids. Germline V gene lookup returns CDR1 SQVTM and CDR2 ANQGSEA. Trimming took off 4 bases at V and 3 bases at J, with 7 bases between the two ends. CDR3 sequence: CSVGADNQPQHF. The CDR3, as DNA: TGCAGCGTTGGGGCAGACAATCAGCCCCAGCATTTT.

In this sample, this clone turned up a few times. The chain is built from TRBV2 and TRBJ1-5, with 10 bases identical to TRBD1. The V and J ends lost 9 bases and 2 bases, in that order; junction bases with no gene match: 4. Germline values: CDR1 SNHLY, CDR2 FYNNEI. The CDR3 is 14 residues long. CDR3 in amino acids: CARGGTGGNQPQHF. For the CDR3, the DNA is TGTGCCAGAGGGGGGACAGGGGGCAATCAGCCCCAGCATTTT. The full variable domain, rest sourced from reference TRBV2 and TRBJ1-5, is EPEVTQTPSHQVTQMGQEVILRCVPISNHLYFYWYRQILGQKVEFLVSFYNNEISEKSEIFDDQFSVERPDGSNFTLKIRSTKLEDSAMYFCARGGTGGNQPQHFGDGTRLSIL.

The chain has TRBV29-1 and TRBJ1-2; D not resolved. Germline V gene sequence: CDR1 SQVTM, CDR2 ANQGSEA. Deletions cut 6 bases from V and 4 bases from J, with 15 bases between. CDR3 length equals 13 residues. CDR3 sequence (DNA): TGCAGCGTCGAGGGTAGGGAGGCCTATGGCTACACCTTC. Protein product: CSVEGREAYGYTF.

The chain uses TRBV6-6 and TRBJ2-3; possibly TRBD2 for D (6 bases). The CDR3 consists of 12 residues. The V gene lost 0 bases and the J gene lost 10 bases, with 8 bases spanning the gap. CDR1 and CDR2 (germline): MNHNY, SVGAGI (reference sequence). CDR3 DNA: TGTGCCAGCAGTTACTCAGGGGAGGCGCAGTATTTT. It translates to CASSYSGEAQYF.

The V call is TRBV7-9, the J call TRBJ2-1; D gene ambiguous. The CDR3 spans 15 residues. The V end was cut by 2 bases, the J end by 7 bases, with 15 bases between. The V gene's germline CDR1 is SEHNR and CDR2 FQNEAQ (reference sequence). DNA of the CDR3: TGTGCCAGCAGCTTACGGTCAGGTTCGGAAAATGAGCAGTTCTTC. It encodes CASSLRSGSENEQFF.

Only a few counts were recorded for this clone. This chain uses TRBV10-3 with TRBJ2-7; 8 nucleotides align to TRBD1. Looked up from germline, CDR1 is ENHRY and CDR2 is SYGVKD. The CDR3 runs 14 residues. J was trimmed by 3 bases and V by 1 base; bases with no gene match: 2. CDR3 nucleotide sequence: TGTGCCATCAGTGAGTTTGACAGGGGCTACGAGCAGTACTTC. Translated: CAISEFDRGYEQYF.

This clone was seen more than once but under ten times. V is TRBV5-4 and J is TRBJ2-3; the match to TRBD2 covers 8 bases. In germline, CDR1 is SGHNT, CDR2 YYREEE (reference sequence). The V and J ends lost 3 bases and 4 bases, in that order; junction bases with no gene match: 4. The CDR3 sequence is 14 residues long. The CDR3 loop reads CASSSTSGADTQYF. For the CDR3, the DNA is TGTGCCAGCAGCTCTACTAGCGGCGCAGATACGCAGTATTTT.

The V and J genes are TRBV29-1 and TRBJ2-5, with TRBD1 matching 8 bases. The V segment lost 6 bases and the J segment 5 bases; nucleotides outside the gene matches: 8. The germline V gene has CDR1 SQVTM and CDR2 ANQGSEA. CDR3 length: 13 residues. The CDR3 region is CSVGQGGWETQYF. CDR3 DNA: TGCAGCGTCGGACAGGGAGGATGGGAGACCCAGTACTTC.

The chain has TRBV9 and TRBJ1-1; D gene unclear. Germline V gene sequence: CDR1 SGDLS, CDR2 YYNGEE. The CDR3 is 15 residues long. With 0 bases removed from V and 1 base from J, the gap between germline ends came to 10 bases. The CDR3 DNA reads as TGTGCCAGCAGCGTAGTACTTGAGGCGAACACTGAAGCTTTCTTT. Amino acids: CASSVVLEANTEAFF.

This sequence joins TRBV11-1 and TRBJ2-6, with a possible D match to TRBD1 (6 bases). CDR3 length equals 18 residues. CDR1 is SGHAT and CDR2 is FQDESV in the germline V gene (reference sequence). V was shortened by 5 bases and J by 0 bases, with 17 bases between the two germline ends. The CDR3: CASSPTGLASSGANVLTF. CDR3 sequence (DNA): TGTGCCAGCAGCCCGACAGGTCTCGCCAGCTCTGGGGCCAACGTCCTGACTTTC.

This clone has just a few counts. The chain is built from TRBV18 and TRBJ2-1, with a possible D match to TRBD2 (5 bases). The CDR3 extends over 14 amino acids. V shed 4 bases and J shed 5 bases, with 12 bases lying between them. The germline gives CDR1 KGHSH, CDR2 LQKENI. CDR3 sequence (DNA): TGTGCCAGCTCACTGCATCGGGGAAACAATGAGCAGTTCTTC. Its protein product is CASSLHRGNNEQFF.

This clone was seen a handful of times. CDR3 region: CATSQGQGNEKLFF. CDR3 DNA: TGTGCCACCAGCCAGGGACAGGGGAATGAAAAACTGTTTTTT. J is TRBJ1-4 and V is TRBV15; 10 bases map to TRBD1. The CDR3 extends over 14 amino acids. The V gene's germline CDR1 is LNHNV and CDR2 YYDKDF (reference sequence). V dropped 5 bases and J dropped 5; count of bases not matched to a gene: 2.

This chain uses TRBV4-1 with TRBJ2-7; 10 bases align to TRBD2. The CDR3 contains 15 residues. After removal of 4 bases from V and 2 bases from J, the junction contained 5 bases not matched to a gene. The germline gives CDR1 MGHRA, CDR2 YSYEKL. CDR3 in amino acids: CASSLTSGITYEQYF. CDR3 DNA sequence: TGCGCCAGCAGCCTTACTAGCGGGATCACCTACGAGCAGTACTTC.

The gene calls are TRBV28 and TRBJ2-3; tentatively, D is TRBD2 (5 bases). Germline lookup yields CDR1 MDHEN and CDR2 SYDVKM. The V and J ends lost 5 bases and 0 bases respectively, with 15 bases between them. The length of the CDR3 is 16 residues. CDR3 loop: CASSPPGYSSTDTQYF. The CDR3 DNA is TGTGCCAGCAGTCCCCCGGGATACAGTAGCACAGATACGCAGTATTTT.

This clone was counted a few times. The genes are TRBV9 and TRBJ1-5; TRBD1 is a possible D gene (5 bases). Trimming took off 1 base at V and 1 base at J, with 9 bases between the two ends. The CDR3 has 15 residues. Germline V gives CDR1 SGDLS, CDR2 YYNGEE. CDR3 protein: CASSVHDRSNQPQHF. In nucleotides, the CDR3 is TGTGCCAGCAGCGTACACGACAGAAGCAATCAGCCCCAGCATTTT.

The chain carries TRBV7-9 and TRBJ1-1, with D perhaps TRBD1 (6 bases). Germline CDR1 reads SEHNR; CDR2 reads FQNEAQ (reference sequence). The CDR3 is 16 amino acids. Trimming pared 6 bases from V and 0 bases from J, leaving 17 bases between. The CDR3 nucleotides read TGTGCCAGCAGTCCTTTAGGGGGATCCATGAACACTGAAGCTTTCTTT. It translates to CASSPLGGSMNTEAFF. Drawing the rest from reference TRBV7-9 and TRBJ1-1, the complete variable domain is DTGVSQNPRHKITKRGQNVTFRCDPISEHNRLYWYRQTLGQGPEFLTYFQNEAQLEKSRLLSDRFSAERPKGSFSTLEIQRTEQGDSAMYLCASSPLGGSMNTEAFFGQGTRLTVV.

The CDR3 region is CASSPPGRGLGNTEAFF. The CDR3 region has the DNA TGTGCCAGCAGCCCTCCCGGCAGGGGTTTGGGGAACACTGAAGCTTTCTTT. V gene TRBV7-9 combines with J gene TRBJ1-1, with D possibly being TRBD1 (6 bases). Germline values: CDR1 SEHNR, CDR2 FQNEAQ (reference sequence). V was trimmed by 5 bases and J by 1 base, leaving 20 bases between them. This CDR3 is built from 17 residues.

CDR3 loop: CATSRDRASAESETQYF. CDR3 sequence (DNA): TGTGCCACCAGCAGAGATCGGGCTAGCGCGGAATCAGAGACCCAGTACTTC. V gene TRBV15 combines with J gene TRBJ2-5; TRBD2 might be the D (6 bases). V was shortened by 0 bases and J by 4 bases, with 18 bases between the two germline ends. CDR1 and CDR2 from the germline V gene are LNHNV and YYDKDF (reference sequence). The CDR3 runs to 17 residues.

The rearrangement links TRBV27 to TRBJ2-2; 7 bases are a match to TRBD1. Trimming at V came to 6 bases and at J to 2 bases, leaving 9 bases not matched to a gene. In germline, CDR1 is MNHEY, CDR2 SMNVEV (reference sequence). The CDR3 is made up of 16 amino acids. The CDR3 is CASSHKGTVNTGELFF. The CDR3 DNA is TGTGCCAGCAGCCATAAGGGGACAGTTAACACCGGGGAGCTGTTTTTT.

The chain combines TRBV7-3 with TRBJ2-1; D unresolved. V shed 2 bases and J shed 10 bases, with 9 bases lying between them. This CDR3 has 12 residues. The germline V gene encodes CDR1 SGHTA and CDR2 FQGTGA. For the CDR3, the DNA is TGTGCCAGCAGCTTAGACTCTTCGGAGCAGTTCTTC. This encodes CASSLDSSEQFF.